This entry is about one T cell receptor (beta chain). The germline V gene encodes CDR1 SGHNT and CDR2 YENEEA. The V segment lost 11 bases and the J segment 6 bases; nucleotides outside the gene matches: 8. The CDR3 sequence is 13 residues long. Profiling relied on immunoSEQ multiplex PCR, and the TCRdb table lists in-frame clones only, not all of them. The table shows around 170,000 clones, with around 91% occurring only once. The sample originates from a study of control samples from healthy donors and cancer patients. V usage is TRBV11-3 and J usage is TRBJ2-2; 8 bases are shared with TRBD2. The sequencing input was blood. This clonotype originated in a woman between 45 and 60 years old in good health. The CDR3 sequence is CAGGTRSAGELFF. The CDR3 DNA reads TGTGCCGGGGGGACTAGATCGGCCGGGGAGCTGTTTTTT.